The 27 T cell receptor beta chains given below trace back to one sample, sequenced in a study of cytomegalovirus exposure and HLA in healthy donors. PCR primers comprised 60 Vbeta and 13 Jbeta primers. Produced via immunoSEQ multiplex PCR; TCRdb's table is partial and in-frame only. The sample includes around 120,000 clones, approximately 82% of them seen just once. The sequenced material came from PBMCs. The receptor set was obtained from a boy aged 2-15 years in good health and CMV-seronegative.

This clone appeared once. The chain joins TRBV12-5 to TRBJ1-2; D is undetermined. The CDR3 is 14 residues long. Trimming left V 0 bases short and J 7 bases short, with 12 bases between. CDR1 is LGHNT and CDR2 is FRNRAP in the germline V gene. CDR3 nucleotide sequence: TGTGCTAGTGGTTTGGTCGCCGCGGTGGGTGGCTACACCTTC. Residues: CASGLVAAVGGYTF.

The chain is built from TRBV13 and TRBJ2-1; 11 positions match TRBD2. This CDR3 comprises 21 residues. CDR1 is PRHDT, CDR2 FYEKMQ, per germline (reference sequence). V shed 1 base and J 0 bases; nucleotides not matched to a gene: 14. In DNA, the CDR3 is TGTGCCAGCAGCTTAGTGTCGGTACTAGCGGGAGCTACGGACTCCTACAATGAGCAGTTCTTC. It specifies CASSLVSVLAGATDSYNEQFF.

The chain couples TRBV7-3 to TRBJ2-1; no clear D. Germline V CDR1 and CDR2: SGHTA, FQGTGA. Trimming cost V 5 bases and J 5 bases, with 16 bases left between them. This CDR3 has 15 amino acids. The DNA for the CDR3 is TGTGCCAGCAGCCAGTCAGCGACTTCCAACAATGAGCAGTTCTTC. Translation gives CASSQSATSNNEQFF.

The chain employs TRBV5-1 and TRBJ1-2, with 8 bases that match TRBD1. CDR3 size: 15 residues. Germline V gene lookup returns CDR1 SGHRS and CDR2 YFSETQ. With 3 bases clipped from V and 4 bases from J, the junction kept 8 bases outside the gene matches. CDR3 nucleotides: TGCGCCAGCAGCTCGCAGGGGGCGGCCTCCTATGGCTACACCTTC. Translation gives CASSSQGAASYGYTF.

The rearrangement joins TRBV9 to TRBJ2-1; possible D gene TRBD2, 6 bases. The length of the CDR3 is 14 residues. CDR1 SGDLS and CDR2 YYNGEE come from the germline V gene. V was pared by 0 bases and J by 10 bases, with 14 bases between. The CDR3, as DNA: TGTGCCAGCAGCGTAGAGGCGGGGCTGATGGAGCAGTTCTTC. Residues: CASSVEAGLMEQFF. Full variable domain (remainder filled in from reference TRBV9 and TRBJ2-1): DSGVTQTPKHLITATGQRVTLRCSPRSGDLSVYWYQQSLDQGLQFLIQYYNGEERAKGNILERFSAQQFPDLHSELNLSSLELGDSALYFCASSVEAGLMEQFFGPGTRLTVL.

V is TRBV10-3 and J is TRBJ2-1; D remains ambiguous. CDR3 size: 14 residues. Trimming shortened V by 3 bases and J by 1 base, and 7 bases separated the two germline ends. CDR1 is ENHRY, CDR2 SYGVKD, per germline. CDR3 sequence reads: CAISDRSSYNEQFF. The CDR3 region has the DNA TGTGCCATCAGTGATAGATCTTCCTACAATGAGCAGTTCTTC.

This clone was counted between two and nine times. This chain joins TRBV6-4 and TRBJ1-2; 9 bases map to TRBD1. The CDR3 spans 16 residues. V lost 5 bases and J lost 2; bases outside the gene matches: 9. In germline, CDR1 is MRHNA, CDR2 SNTAGT. The CDR3 DNA follows: TGTGCCAGCAGTTACGCAAGCACAGGGGGCAACTATGGCTACACCTTC. Translation: CASSYASTGGNYGYTF.

V gene TRBV6-5 combines with J gene TRBJ2-7; D is possibly TRBD1 (6 bases). CDR3 length: 14 amino acids. V gave up 4 bases and J gave up 3 bases, with 13 bases separating them. Germline V gene lookup returns CDR1 MNHEY and CDR2 SVGAGI. CDR3 in DNA: TGTGCCAGCAGTTTTGGGACACCCGTCTACGAGCAGTACTTC. Translation gives CASSFGTPVYEQYF.

The CDR3 region has the DNA TGCGCCAGCAGCCAAGATTCGGCCCTAGCAGCAGGGCAGTTCTTC. As protein: CASSQDSALAAGQFF. V and J are TRBV4-3 and TRBJ2-1, with a weak D call TRBD2 (5 bases). V was cut by 0 bases and J by 12 bases, with 18 bases left in between. Germline lookup yields CDR1 LGHNA and CDR2 YSLEER. The CDR3 extends over 15 amino acids.

The gene calls are TRBV19 and TRBJ2-7; D is perhaps TRBD2 (5 bases). V was clipped by 3 bases and J by 1 base, with 13 bases between them. Germline CDR1 LNHDA, CDR2 SQIVND (reference sequence). CDR3 size: 15 residues. The CDR3 loop is CASSIYAGVSYEQYF. In DNA form, the CDR3 reads TGTGCCAGTAGTATTTATGCCGGGGTATCCTACGAGCAGTACTTC.

The chain joins TRBV10-3 to TRBJ1-2; 8 nucleotides agree with TRBD1. The CDR3 is made up of 16 amino acids. Trimming cost V 7 bases and J 3 bases; bases outside gene matches: 13. Germline V gives CDR1 ENHRY, CDR2 SYGVKD. CDR3 sequence: CAITSIGGQGDYGYTF. The CDR3 region has the DNA TGTGCCATCACAAGTATCGGAGGACAGGGTGACTATGGCTACACCTTC.

This chain links TRBV9 with TRBJ1-2; D call uncertain. V was clipped by 3 bases and J by 7 bases, with 10 bases between them. CDR3 size: 12 residues. Germline V CDR1 and CDR2: SGDLS, YYNGEE. CDR3: CASSGAGSGYTF. In nucleotides, the CDR3 is TGTGCCAGCAGCGGGGCAGGATCTGGCTACACCTTC. The full variable domain, with the rest looked up from reference TRBV9 and TRBJ1-2, is DSGVTQTPKHLITATGQRVTLRCSPRSGDLSVYWYQQSLDQGLQFLIQYYNGEERAKGNILERFSAQQFPDLHSELNLSSLELGDSALYFCASSGAGSGYTFGSGTRLTVV.

Points on this clone: At the DNA level, this CDR3 is encoded by other sequences in the same sample as well. The V call is TRBV6-4, the J call TRBJ2-1; possible D gene TRBD1, 7 bases. CDR1 and CDR2 from the germline V gene are MRHNA and SNTAGT. The ends were cut back, 2 bases at V and 6 bases at J, with 11 bases in the middle. The CDR3 spans 14 residues. CDR3 region: CASSDGQGGNEQFF. For the CDR3, the DNA is TGTGCCAGCAGTGACGGGCAGGGGGGCAATGAGCAGTTCTTC.

The chain couples TRBV7-2 to TRBJ2-5; tentative D call: TRBD2 (7 bases). The CDR3 has 17 amino acids. V lost 3 bases and J lost 5, with 22 bases in between. Germline CDR1 is SGHTA and CDR2 is FQGNSA. CDR3 sequence: CASSFSPLGGGSETQYF. The CDR3 nucleotides read TGTGCCAGCAGCTTCAGCCCTTTGGGGGGGGGCAGTGAGACCCAGTACTTC.

The chain recombines TRBV4-3 with TRBJ1-4; 9 bases map to TRBD1. Germline V gene lookup returns CDR1 LGHNA and CDR2 YSLEER. Trimming at V came to 0 bases and at J to 2 bases, leaving 7 bases not matched to a gene. The CDR3 totals 18 residues. The DNA of the CDR3 is TGCGCCAGCAGCCAAGAGACGGGACAGGGTTGGACTAATGAAAAACTGTTTTTT. Its translation: CASSQETGQGWTNEKLFF.

The chain recombines TRBV11-2 with TRBJ2-1; no reliable D call. The V and J ends lost 4 bases and 5 bases respectively, with 21 bases between them. Germline assignment: CDR1 SGHAT and CDR2 FQNNGV. This CDR3 comprises 17 residues. In DNA form, the CDR3 reads TGTGCCAGCAGCTCGACGTCGACAATTTTAACCCACAATGAGCAGTTCTTC. This codes for CASSSTSTILTHNEQFF.

CDR3 sequence: CASSLQGANEKLFF. CDR3 in DNA: TGTGCCAGCTCACTACAGGGGGCTAATGAAAAACTGTTTTTT. The rearrangement uses TRBV18 and TRBJ1-4; 8 nucleotides line up with TRBD1. The CDR3 is 14 amino acids. CDR1 and CDR2 (germline): KGHSH, LQKENI. V dropped 4 bases and J dropped 3; count of bases not matched to a gene: 1.

The chain recombines TRBV4-3 with TRBJ1-3; D perhaps matches TRBD1 (5 bases). V lost 0 bases, J lost 4 bases, and 13 bases lay in between. CDR1 and CDR2 from the germline V gene are LGHNA and YSLEER. This CDR3 is 16 amino acids long. As DNA, the CDR3 is TGCGCCAGCAGCCAAGACTACGAGGGACTGGGAAACACCATATATTTT. Translating gives CASSQDYEGLGNTIYF.

The chain carries TRBV5-4 and TRBJ2-1, with D possibly matching TRBD1 (5 bases). The CDR3 consists of 14 residues. Trimming took off 4 bases at V and 8 bases at J, with 16 bases between the two ends. CDR1 SGHNT and CDR2 YYREEE come from the germline V gene (reference sequence). The CDR3 here is CASSGDDRRDEQFF. The CDR3 region has the DNA TGTGCCAGCAGCGGAGACGACAGAAGGGATGAGCAGTTCTTC.

The CDR3 DNA sequence: TGCGCCAGCAGCCAATACAGGGGCCCAGAGGACTATGGCTACACCTTC. Its protein is CASSQYRGPEDYGYTF. The chain links TRBV4-1 to TRBJ1-2; TRBD1 matches 7 bases. The junction had 9 bases not matched to a gene; V was cut back by 2 bases and J by 3 bases. This CDR3 comprises 16 residues. Germline V gene data show CDR1 as MGHRA and CDR2 as YSYEKL.

This clone was counted a single time. This sequence joins TRBV5-8 and TRBJ2-5; D remains unclear. The CDR3 covers 15 residues. The germline CDR1 and CDR2 sequences are SGHTS and YDEGEE. V was clipped by 4 bases and J by 0 bases, with 13 bases between them. In DNA, the CDR3 is TGTGCCAGCAGCCTACTGACTGGATACCAAGAGACCCAGTACTTC. This codes for CASSLLTGYQETQYF.

The J gene is TRBJ2-3, the V gene TRBV7-9; 7 positions match TRBD2. The CDR3 is 16 amino acids. With 4 bases clipped from V and 2 bases from J, the junction kept 9 bases outside the gene matches. Germline V lookup: CDR1 SEHNR, CDR2 FQNEAQ (reference sequence). The CDR3 DNA follows: TGTGCCAGCAGCTCAGGACTAGAATGGGCCACAGATACGCAGTATTTT. Amino acid sequence: CASSSGLEWATDTQYF.

The CDR3 spells CASSLGVNQPQHF. CDR3 nucleotides: TGTGCCAGCAGCTTGGGCGTTAATCAGCCCCAGCATTTT. This rearrangement joins TRBV5-4 to TRBJ1-5; no clear D. The CDR3 covers 13 residues. Germline CDR1 SGHNT, CDR2 YYREEE (reference sequence). V lost 0 bases, J lost 4 bases, and 5 bases lay in between. Combining the CDR3 with reference TRBV5-4 and TRBJ1-5 gives the whole variable domain ETGVTQSPTHLIKTRGQQVTLRCSSQSGHNTVSWYQQALGQGPQFIFQYYREEENGRGNFPPRFSGLQFPNYSSELNVNALELDDSALYLCASSLGVNQPQHFGDGTRLSIL.

V gene TRBV5-4 combines with J gene TRBJ2-5; 9 bases agree with TRBD2. Per the germline V gene, CDR1 is SGHNT and CDR2 is YYREEE (reference sequence). This CDR3 is built from 15 residues. After removal of 4 bases from V and 5 bases from J, the junction contained 9 bases not matched to a gene. The CDR3 reads CASSLRGRGGETQYF. DNA of the CDR3: TGTGCCAGCAGCCTGCGAGGGCGGGGGGGGGAGACCCAGTACTTC.

This chain uses TRBV6-1 with TRBJ2-1; the match to TRBD1 covers 7 bases. V shed 4 bases, J shed 3 bases, and the junction held 6 bases outside the gene matches. This CDR3 has 15 residues. Per germline, CDR1 MNHNS and CDR2 SASEGT. The CDR3 here is CASSAGTADYNEQFF. The CDR3 coding sequence is TGTGCCAGCAGTGCTGGGACAGCGGACTACAATGAGCAGTTCTTC.

This clone was seen once. The genes are TRBV6-1 and TRBJ2-7; TRBD1 might be the D (5 bases). V was pared by 2 bases and J by 7 bases, with 15 bases between. The CDR3 is 14 residues long. Germline V CDR1 and CDR2: MNHNS, SASEGT. CDR3 protein: CASSEIQGSYEQYV. Written as DNA, the CDR3 is TGTGCCAGCAGTGAAATTCAGGGTAGCTATGAGCAGTACGTC.

V usage is TRBV7-3 and J usage is TRBJ2-3; possible D gene TRBD2, 7 bases. Deletions cut 6 bases from V and 6 bases from J, with 16 bases between. The CDR3 loop spans 14 amino acids. CDR1 is SGHTA, CDR2 FQGTGA, per germline. The CDR3 DNA reads TGTGCCAGCAGGGGAGGGGGGGCCCAGGATACGCAGTATTTT. Protein: CASRGGGAQDTQYF.